The rows below give T cell receptor beta chains drawn from one sample of a study of T-cell memory formation after mild COVID-19. Via MiXCR, TCRdb re-called the 5' RACE reads, giving one row per CDR3 protein. The sample has roughly 500,000 distinct CDR3 sequences, about a fifth seen once. Specimen: PBMCs or a T cell subset sorted from them (not recorded which). Receptors originate from an adult woman who had mild COVID-19 (a few samples of this study predate the infection). Cell type and time point are not known. Both conserved end residues are part of each CDR3. The D gene is left open where the match is weak. Only part of the rows carry a size: once, few, many, or a class if the clone is expanded.

size | J | D | V | DNA | CDR3
- | TRBJ2-7 | TRBD2 | TRBV20-1 | TGCAGTGCTGATCTAATAGCGGGGGCCCTCCGAAACCGTTCCTACGAGCAGTACTTC | CSADLIAGALRNRSYEQYF
few | TRBJ2-7 | - | TRBV5-1 | TGCGCCAGCAGCCCCACGGCTAGCGCGATCTACGAGCAGTACTTC | CASSPTASAIYEQYF
few | TRBJ2-7 | TRBD2 | TRBV9 | TGTGCCAGCAGCCCCGGACTAGCGGGAAACTACGAGCAGTACTTC | CASSPGLAGNYEQYF
few | TRBJ1-1 | TRBD1 | TRBV20-1 | TGCAGTGCTAGAGTCGGGACAGGTTGGGGCACTGAAGCTTTCTTT | CSARVGTGWGTEAFF
- | TRBJ2-3 | TRBD2 | TRBV12-3/TRBV12-4 | TGTGCCAGCAGTTACCTAGCGGGAGGGCCTGGCACAGATACGCAGTATTTT | CASSYLAGGPGTDTQYF
few | TRBJ1-1 | - | TRBV5-5 | TGTGCCAGCACGCCGATCTGGACAGTCATGAACACTGAAGCTTTCTTT | CASTPIWTVMNTEAFF
few | TRBJ1-3 | - | TRBV6-5 | TGTGCCAGCAGCGCCAGCGGGTACACCATATATTTT | CASSASGYTIYF
- | TRBJ2-1 | - | TRBV24-1 | TGTGCCACCAGTGATTTCGGACAGCTGCAGTTCTTC | CATSDFGQLQFF
once | TRBJ2-1 | - | TRBV3-1 | TGTGCCAGCAGCCTTCGACAGAGTGAGCAGTTCTTC | CASSLRQSEQFF
few | TRBJ1-1 | - | TRBV12-3/TRBV12-4 | TGTGCCAGCAGTCCGAGGACAGTGGACACTGAAGCTTTCTTT | CASSPRTVDTEAFF
- | TRBJ2-5 | TRBD1 | TRBV24-1 | TGTGCCACCAGTGAACGGACAGGGATGGAGGAGACCCAGTACTTC | CATSERTGMEETQYF
- | TRBJ2-1 | - | TRBV3-1 | TGTGCCAGCAGTCGGACTGTTCGTCCATACAATGAGCAGTTCTTC | CASSRTVRPYNEQFF
- | TRBJ2-7 | - | TRBV29-1 | TGCAGCGCAACCGTTACGGCCGGTTACGAGCAGTACTTC | CSATVTAGYEQYF
- | TRBJ1-1 | - | TRBV2 | TGTGCCAGCAGTACAACAAGGGTGGACACTGAAGCTTTCTTT | CASSTTRVDTEAFF
- | TRBJ2-2 | TRBD1 | TRBV7-2 | TGTGCCACCCCACTGGGTTCAGGGGGCGCCGGGGAGCTGTTTTTT | CATPLGSGGAGELFF
few | TRBJ2-7 | - | TRBV5-1 | TGCGCCAGCAGCTGGGGCAGCCGAGCCTACGAGCAGTACTTC | CASSWGSRAYEQYF
few | TRBJ1-1 | - | TRBV19 | TGTGCCAGTAGTACCTCTCGAACGGGCGCTGAAGCTTTCTTT | CASSTSRTGAEAFF
- | TRBJ2-1 | - | TRBV5-1 | TGCGCCAGCAGCTTGGCAGACCGTGTCAGGGATGAGCAGTTCTTC | CASSLADRVRDEQFF
few | TRBJ2-5 | TRBD2 | TRBV4-2 | TGTGCCAGCAGCCAAGACGCTAGCGGGGGACCACAAGAGACCCAGTACTTC | CASSQDASGGPQETQYF
many | TRBJ2-3 | - | TRBV24-1 | TGTGCCACCAGTGAACCCAGCACAGATACGCAGTATTTT | CATSEPSTDTQYF
many | TRBJ2-7 | TRBD2 | TRBV20-1 | TGCAGTGCTTCGGTCTCGGGCGGGAGAATAGCTCGGCAGTACTTC | CSASVSGGRIARQYF
few | TRBJ2-1 | - | TRBV12-3/TRBV12-4 | TGTGCCAGCAGACTCGAGGGAAGCTCCTACAATGAGCAGTTCTTC | CASRLEGSSYNEQFF
few | TRBJ2-7 | TRBD2 | TRBV2 | TGTGCCAGCAGTCCATCGTTTGGACTAGCGGATAACTACGAGCAGTACTTC | CASSPSFGLADNYEQYF
- | TRBJ2-1 | - | TRBV5-1 | TGCGCCAGCAGCTTGGAGGCAGTCTACAATGAGCAGTTCTTC | CASSLEAVYNEQFF
- | TRBJ1-4 | - | TRBV5-6 | TGTGCCAGCAGCCACGGGACGCGGGAAGAAAAACTGTTTTTT | CASSHGTREEKLFF
- | TRBJ2-7 | - | TRBV5-6 | TGTGCCAGCAGCTTGGGCTCAGCGCCGGTTCGAACATCCTACGAGCAGTACTTC | CASSLGSAPVRTSYEQYF
few | TRBJ2-3 | TRBD1 | TRBV29-1 | TGCAGCGTTGAAATTGGACAGGAGATAACAGATACGCAGTATTTT | CSVEIGQEITDTQYF
- | TRBJ2-2 | TRBD1 | TRBV24-1 | TGTGCCACCAGTGCCCCGGACAGGACGAACACCGGGGAGCTGTTTTTT | CATSAPDRTNTGELFF
few | TRBJ2-7 | TRBD1 | TRBV5-1 | TGCGCCAGCAGCTCGGACAGGGCCCGACGCGAGCAGTACTTC | CASSSDRARREQYF
- | TRBJ2-3 | TRBD2 | TRBV9 | TGTGCCAGCAGCCACCCCTCGGGACTAGCGGCGACAGATACGCAGTATTTT | CASSHPSGLAATDTQYF
- | TRBJ1-4 | - | TRBV2 | TGTGCCAGCAATCGCAGGGCTGAAAAACTGTTTTTT | CASNRRAEKLFF
- | TRBJ2-1 | - | TRBV20-1 | TGCAGTGCTTTGTTACTAGCTTCCAATGAGCAGTTCTTC | CSALLLASNEQFF
few | TRBJ2-4 | - | TRBV18 | TGTGCCAGCTCACCGAGTCGGGGCATTCAGTACTTC | CASSPSRGIQYF
few | TRBJ2-3 | - | TRBV9 | TGTGCCAGCAGCTCCCGTACCCCCGGAGTTGCAGATACGCAGTATTTT | CASSSRTPGVADTQYF
few | TRBJ2-5 | - | TRBV20-1 | TGCAGTGCTAGACCTGAGACAGGGAGGGAGACCCAGTACTTC | CSARPETGRETQYF
many | TRBJ2-7 | - | TRBV7-3 | TGTGCCAGCAGCTTAAACTCGGGGACCGAGCAGTACTTC | CASSLNSGTEQYF
- | TRBJ2-7 | TRBD1 | TRBV6-5 | TGTGCCAGCAGTACCGGGACAGGGGTCAACGAGCAGTACTTC | CASSTGTGVNEQYF
few | TRBJ2-7 | TRBD1 | TRBV27 | TGTGCCAGCAGCCAGGGACAGGTATTCAACGAGCAGTACTTC | CASSQGQVFNEQYF
few | TRBJ1-3 | TRBD1 | TRBV12-3/TRBV12-4 | TGTGCCAGCAGCACCTCCGGGACAGCCGTTCTAGGAAACACCATATATTTT | CASSTSGTAVLGNTIYF
- | TRBJ2-3 | - | TRBV6-5 | TGTGCCAGCAGTTTCAGGGTCACAGATACGCAGTATTTT | CASSFRVTDTQYF
many | TRBJ2-7 | TRBD2 | TRBV5-1 | TGCGCCAGCAGCCTCAGGACTAGCGGACCCTACGAGCAGTACTTC | CASSLRTSGPYEQYF
few | TRBJ2-7 | TRBD2 | TRBV12-3/TRBV12-4 | TGTGCCAGCAGTACTCGACTAGCGGGATTCTCCTACGAGCAGTACTTC | CASSTRLAGFSYEQYF
- | TRBJ1-5 | - | TRBV11-2 | TGTGCCAGCAGCATGGACCGGGAACAGCCCCAGCATTTT | CASSMDREQPQHF
few | TRBJ2-7 | TRBD1 | TRBV9 | TGTGCCAGCAGCGCGGACAGGGGTCAGGCCTCCTACGAGCAGTACTTC | CASSADRGQASYEQYF
few | TRBJ1-2 | - | TRBV5-1 | TGCGCCAGCAGCGCGAGGAGCATCTATGGCTACACCTTC | CASSARSIYGYTF
- | TRBJ1-1 | - | TRBV12-3/TRBV12-4 | TGTGCCAGCAGTTTCACCCTCCGGATGAACACTGAAGCTTTCTTT | CASSFTLRMNTEAFF
- | TRBJ1-2 | - | TRBV12-3/TRBV12-4 | TGTGCCAGCAGCGGACAGACAGACTATGGCTACACCTTC | CASSGQTDYGYTF
few | TRBJ2-2 | TRBD1 | TRBV7-2 | TGTGCCAGCAGCTTAGACAGGGGTACGAACACCGGGGAGCTGTTTTTT | CASSLDRGTNTGELFF
few | TRBJ1-5 | - | TRBV5-1 | TGCGCCAGCAGCCCCCGCGGTGATAGCAATCAGCCCCAGCATTTT | CASSPRGDSNQPQHF
- | TRBJ2-3 | TRBD2 | TRBV12-3/TRBV12-4 | TGTGCCAGCAGTTTACCGGGGGGGGCAGGGGATACGCAGTATTTT | CASSLPGGAGDTQYF
few | TRBJ1-4 | - | TRBV15 | TGTGCCACCAGCAGAGGAGGCCTTCGGGGTGAAAAACTGTTTTTT | CATSRGGLRGEKLFF
once | TRBJ1-1 | - | TRBV3-1 | TGTGCCAGCAGCCAAGATCAAGCCGGCACTGAAGCTTTCTTT | CASSQDQAGTEAFF
many | TRBJ2-5 | - | TRBV24-1 | TGTGCCACCAGTGTGGCGGGGCACCTCCAAGAGACCCAGTACTTC | CATSVAGHLQETQYF
- | TRBJ1-2 | TRBD1 | TRBV7-2 | TGTGCCAGCAGCACACAGGGGAACTATGGCTACACCTTC | CASSTQGNYGYTF
- | TRBJ2-1 | TRBD2 | TRBV5-1 | TGCGCCAGCAGGCCTAGCGGTAGCTCCTACAATGAGCAGTTCTTC | CASRPSGSSYNEQFF
few | TRBJ1-2 | - | TRBV12-3/TRBV12-4 | TGTGCCAGCAGTTCTCTCAATAAGGGCTACACCTTC | CASSSLNKGYTF
- | TRBJ2-3 | - | TRBV7-2 | TGTGCCAGCAGCTTAGGAGGGTGGGGGGATACGCAGTATTTT | CASSLGGWGDTQYF
many | TRBJ2-1 | - | TRBV7-9 | TGTGCCAGCAGCTTAGGAGTGGGCCGCTCCTACAATGAGCAGTTCTTC | CASSLGVGRSYNEQFF